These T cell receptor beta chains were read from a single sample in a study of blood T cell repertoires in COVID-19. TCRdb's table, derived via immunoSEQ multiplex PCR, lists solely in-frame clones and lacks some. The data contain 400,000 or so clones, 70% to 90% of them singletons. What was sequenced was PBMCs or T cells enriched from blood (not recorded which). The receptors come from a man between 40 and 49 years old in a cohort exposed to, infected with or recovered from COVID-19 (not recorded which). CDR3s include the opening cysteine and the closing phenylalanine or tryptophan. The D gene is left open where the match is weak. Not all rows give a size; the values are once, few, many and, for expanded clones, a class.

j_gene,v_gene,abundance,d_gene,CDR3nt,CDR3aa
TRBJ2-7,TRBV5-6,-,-,TGTGCCAGCAGCCAGGACTATTCCCCCGAGCAGTACTTC,CASSQDYSPEQYF
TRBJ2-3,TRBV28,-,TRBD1,TGTGCCAGCAGAGCCGGGACAGGGGGCCATACGCAGTATTTT,CASRAGTGGHTQYF
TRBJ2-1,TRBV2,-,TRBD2,TGTGCCAGCAGTGGAGGGACTAGCGGCTACAATGAGCAGTTCTTC,CASSGGTSGYNEQFF
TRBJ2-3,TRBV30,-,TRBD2,TGTGCCTGGCTTTCGCGGGGGAGCACAGATACGCAGTATTTT,CAWLSRGSTDTQYF
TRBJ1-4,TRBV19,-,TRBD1,TGTGCCAGTGGCCGCCAGGGGGTCTATGCAACTAATGAAAAACTGTTTTTT,CASGRQGVYATNEKLFF
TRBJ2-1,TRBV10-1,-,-,TGCGCCAGCAGTGAGTCCCTATACAATGAGCAGTTCTTC,CASSESLYNEQFF
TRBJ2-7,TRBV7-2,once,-,TGTGCCAGCAGCTTAGGAACGGGATTGTCCTACGAGCAGTACTTC,CASSLGTGLSYEQYF
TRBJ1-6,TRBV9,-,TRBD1,TGTGCCAGCAGCGACGGACAGGGTCCCTCCTCACCCCTCCACTTT,CASSDGQGPSSPLHF
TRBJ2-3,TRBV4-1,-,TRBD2,TGCGCCAGCAGGTTCCTAGCGGGAAGACCCACAGATACGCAGTATTTT,CASRFLAGRPTDTQYF
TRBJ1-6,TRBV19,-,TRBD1,TGTGCCAGTAGTGTGACAGGGGGCAATTCACCCCTCCACTTT,CASSVTGGNSPLHF
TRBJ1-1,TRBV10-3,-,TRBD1,TGTGCCATCAGAACCAGGGGGGAGAACACTGAAGCTTTCTTT,CAIRTRGENTEAFF
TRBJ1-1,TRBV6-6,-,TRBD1,TGTGCCTGTTATTCCGGGACAGGGAACACTGAAGCTTTCTTT,CACYSGTGNTEAFF
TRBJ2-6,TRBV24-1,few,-,TGTGCCACCAGTGTCGGCTCTGGGGCCAACGTCCTGACTTTC,CATSVGSGANVLTF
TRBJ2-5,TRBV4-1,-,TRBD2,TGCGCCAGCAGCTGGGGGAGGGTCCAAGAGACCCAGTACTTC,CASSWGRVQETQYF
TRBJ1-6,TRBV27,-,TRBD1,TGTGCCAGCAGACCGGACAGGGCCCACTCCTATAATTCACCCCTCCACTTT,CASRPDRAHSYNSPLHF
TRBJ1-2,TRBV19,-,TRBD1,TGTGCCAGTGCCAGGGGGCGCTCCGATGGCTACACCTTC,CASARGRSDGYTF
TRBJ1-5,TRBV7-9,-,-,TGTGCCAGCAGCGCACCCGCGGGGGGAGGCAATCAGCCCCAGCATTTT,CASSAPAGGGNQPQHF
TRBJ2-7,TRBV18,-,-,TGTGCCAGCTCACCACCTCACATGGTGTACGAGCAGTACTTC,CASSPPHMVYEQYF
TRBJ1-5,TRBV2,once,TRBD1,TGTGCCAGCAGTGACGGTAGGGGGCTCTATAGCAATCAGCCCCAGCATTTT,CASSDGRGLYSNQPQHF
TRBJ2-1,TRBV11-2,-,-,TGTGCCAGCAGCTTAACAGCCTCCTACAATGAGCAGTTCTTC,CASSLTASYNEQFF
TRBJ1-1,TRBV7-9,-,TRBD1,TGTGCCAGCAGGACAGGGGGTGGAAACACTGAAGCTTTCTTT,CASRTGGGNTEAFF
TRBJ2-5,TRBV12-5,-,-,TGTGCTAGTGGCCCCTTCGGGAGCGAGACCCAGTACTTC,CASGPFGSETQYF
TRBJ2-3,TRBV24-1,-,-,TGTGCCACCAGTGATGGTAGGGAGGCAGATACGCAGTATTTT,CATSDGREADTQYF
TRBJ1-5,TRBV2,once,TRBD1,TGTGCCAGCAGCCTTGGGGACAGACTCAATCAGCCCCAGCATTTT,CASSLGDRLNQPQHF
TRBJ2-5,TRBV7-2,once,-,TGTGCCAGCAGCCGCGGTGGGAGTGGAGAGACCCAGTACTTC,CASSRGGSGETQYF
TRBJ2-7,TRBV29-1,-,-,TGCAGCGTTGCGGGACCGGGACTTTCGGGGGAGCAGTACTTC,CSVAGPGLSGEQYF
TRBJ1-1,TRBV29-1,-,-,TGCAGCGTTGCTTGGACAGTGAACACTGAAGCTTTCTTT,CSVAWTVNTEAFF
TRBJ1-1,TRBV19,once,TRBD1,TGTGCCAGTAGTGTCACAGGGGCGAACACTGAAGCTTTCTTT,CASSVTGANTEAFF
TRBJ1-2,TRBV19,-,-,TGTGCCAGTAGTGCCACTATCTCAAACTATGGCTACACCTTC,CASSATISNYGYTF
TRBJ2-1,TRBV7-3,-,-,TGTGCCAGCAGCTTAGGGGGAGGTCAAAATGAGCAGTTCTTC,CASSLGGGQNEQFF
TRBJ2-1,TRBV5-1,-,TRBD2,TGCGCCAGCAGCTTGGGGGGACTAGGTTCCAATGAGCAGTTCTTC,CASSLGGLGSNEQFF
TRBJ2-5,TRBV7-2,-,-,TGTGCCAGCAGCTTAGAGGGACACCTCCAAGAGACCCAGTACTTC,CASSLEGHLQETQYF
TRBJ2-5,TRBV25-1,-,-,TGTGCCAGCAGTTCCTTTGGAGCGGGCGCCCAGTACTTC,CASSSFGAGAQYF
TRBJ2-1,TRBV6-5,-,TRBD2,TGTGCCAGCAGTCCGGGACTAGCGGGACTAGGTGAGCAGTTCTTC,CASSPGLAGLGEQFF
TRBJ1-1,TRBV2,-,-,TGTGCCAGCAGTGAAGGATGGGCGATGGAAGCTTTCTTT,CASSEGWAMEAFF
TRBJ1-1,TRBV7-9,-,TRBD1,TGTGCCAGCAGCATGGACAGGTGGAACACTGAAGCTTTCTTT,CASSMDRWNTEAFF
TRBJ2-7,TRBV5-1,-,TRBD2,TGCGCCAGCAGCTTGGGCGGGAGGGGCCCCTACGAGCAGTACTTC,CASSLGGRGPYEQYF
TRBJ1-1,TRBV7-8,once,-,TGTGCCAGCAGCTTATGGGCGGGACCGAACACTGAAGCTTTCTTT,CASSLWAGPNTEAFF
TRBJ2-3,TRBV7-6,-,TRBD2,TGTGCCAGCACCCGTGAGGGGCGGGGGTGGGCAGATACGCAGTATTTT,CASTREGRGWADTQYF
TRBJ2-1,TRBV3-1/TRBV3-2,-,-,TGTGCCAGCAGGGACATGACGGGTGAGCAGTTCTTC,CASRDMTGEQFF
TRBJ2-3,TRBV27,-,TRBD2,TGTGCCAGCAGTTCCCCACTTTGGGCTAGCGGAACAGATACGCAGTATTTT,CASSSPLWASGTDTQYF
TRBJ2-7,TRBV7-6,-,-,TGTGCCAGCAGCCCCGGGGGCGAGCAGTACTTC,CASSPGGEQYF
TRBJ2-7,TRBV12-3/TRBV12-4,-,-,TGTGCCAGCAGCCAGCCCGGGGAGGTGAAGCAGTACTTC,CASSQPGEVKQYF
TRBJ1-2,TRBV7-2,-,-,TGTGCCAGCAGCTTAGCCCAACATAACTATGGCTACACCTTC,CASSLAQHNYGYTF
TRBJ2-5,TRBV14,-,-,TGTGCCAGCAGCCAAGAATCCAGGCCACAAGAGACCCAGTACTTC,CASSQESRPQETQYF
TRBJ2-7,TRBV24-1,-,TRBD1,TGTGCCACCAGTGACCAAGACAGGGGTCAGTACTTC,CATSDQDRGQYF
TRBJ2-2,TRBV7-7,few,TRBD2,TGTGCCAGCAGCTCGACTAGCGGGCCAACCGGGGAGCTGTTTTTT,CASSSTSGPTGELFF
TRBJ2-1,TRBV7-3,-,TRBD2,TGTGCCAGCAGCTTGGGAAGACTAGCGGGAGTCGATGAGCAGTTCTTC,CASSLGRLAGVDEQFF
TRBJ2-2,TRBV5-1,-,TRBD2,TGCGCCAGCAGCCTAGCGGGACTCAGGCTCGGCACCGGGGAGCTGTTTTTT,CASSLAGLRLGTGELFF
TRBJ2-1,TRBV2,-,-,TGTGCCAGCAGTGAAAGACACACCCGCTTCCTATACAATGAGCAGTTCTTC,CASSERHTRFLYNEQFF
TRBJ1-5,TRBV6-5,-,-,TGTGCCAGCAGACCAACAGCAGAGGGTGGTCAGCCCCAGCATTTT,CASRPTAEGGQPQHF